The 4 T cell receptor beta chains presented below share a single source sample, sequenced in a study of control samples from healthy donors and cancer patients. The protocol was immunoSEQ multiplex PCR, while the TCRdb copy is restricted to in-frame clones and leaves out a portion. The table shows 98,000 or so clones, with about 87% occurring only once. Input material: blood. These receptors were taken from an older woman in good health.

A single count supports this clone. The chain combines TRBV27 with TRBJ2-2; the D gene is possibly TRBD1 (6 bases). Per germline, CDR1 MNHEY and CDR2 SMNVEV (reference sequence). V lost 4 bases to trimming and J lost 7 bases, with 16 bases between them. CDR3 length: 15 residues. CDR3 loop: CASSWGQRAGGELFF. CDR3 DNA: TGTGCCAGCAGTTGGGGACAAAGGGCAGGCGGGGAGCTGTTTTTT.

This chain joins TRBV11-2 and TRBJ1-4; D is unclear. Trimming left V 5 bases short and J 13 bases short, with 20 bases between. In germline, CDR1 is SGHAT, CDR2 FQNNGV. The CDR3 has 14 amino acids. For the CDR3, the DNA is TGTGCCAGCAGCCTTCAACTCCAGGACGGCCGACTGTTTTTT. As protein: CASSLQLQDGRLFF.

This clone was picked up one time. The V and J genes are TRBV11-1 and TRBJ1-1; the match to TRBD1 covers 7 bases. V shed 5 bases, J shed 8 bases, and the junction held 11 bases outside the gene matches. Germline loops: CDR1 SGHAT, CDR2 FQDESV (reference sequence). The CDR3 spans 14 residues. This CDR3 is CASSQGGAAYEAFF. The DNA of the CDR3 is TGTGCCAGCAGCCAGGGGGGGGCCGCGTACGAAGCTTTCTTT.

The chain is built from TRBV5-1 and TRBJ2-2, with 8 bases lining up with TRBD1. Looked up from germline, CDR1 is SGHRS and CDR2 is YFSETQ. Losses at the gene ends were 0 bases for V and 2 bases for J; bases not matched to a gene: 3. The length of the CDR3 is 16 residues. The CDR3 spells CASSLAGQVNTGELFF. CDR3 nucleotide sequence: TGCGCCAGCAGCTTGGCGGGACAGGTTAACACCGGGGAGCTGTTTTTT.